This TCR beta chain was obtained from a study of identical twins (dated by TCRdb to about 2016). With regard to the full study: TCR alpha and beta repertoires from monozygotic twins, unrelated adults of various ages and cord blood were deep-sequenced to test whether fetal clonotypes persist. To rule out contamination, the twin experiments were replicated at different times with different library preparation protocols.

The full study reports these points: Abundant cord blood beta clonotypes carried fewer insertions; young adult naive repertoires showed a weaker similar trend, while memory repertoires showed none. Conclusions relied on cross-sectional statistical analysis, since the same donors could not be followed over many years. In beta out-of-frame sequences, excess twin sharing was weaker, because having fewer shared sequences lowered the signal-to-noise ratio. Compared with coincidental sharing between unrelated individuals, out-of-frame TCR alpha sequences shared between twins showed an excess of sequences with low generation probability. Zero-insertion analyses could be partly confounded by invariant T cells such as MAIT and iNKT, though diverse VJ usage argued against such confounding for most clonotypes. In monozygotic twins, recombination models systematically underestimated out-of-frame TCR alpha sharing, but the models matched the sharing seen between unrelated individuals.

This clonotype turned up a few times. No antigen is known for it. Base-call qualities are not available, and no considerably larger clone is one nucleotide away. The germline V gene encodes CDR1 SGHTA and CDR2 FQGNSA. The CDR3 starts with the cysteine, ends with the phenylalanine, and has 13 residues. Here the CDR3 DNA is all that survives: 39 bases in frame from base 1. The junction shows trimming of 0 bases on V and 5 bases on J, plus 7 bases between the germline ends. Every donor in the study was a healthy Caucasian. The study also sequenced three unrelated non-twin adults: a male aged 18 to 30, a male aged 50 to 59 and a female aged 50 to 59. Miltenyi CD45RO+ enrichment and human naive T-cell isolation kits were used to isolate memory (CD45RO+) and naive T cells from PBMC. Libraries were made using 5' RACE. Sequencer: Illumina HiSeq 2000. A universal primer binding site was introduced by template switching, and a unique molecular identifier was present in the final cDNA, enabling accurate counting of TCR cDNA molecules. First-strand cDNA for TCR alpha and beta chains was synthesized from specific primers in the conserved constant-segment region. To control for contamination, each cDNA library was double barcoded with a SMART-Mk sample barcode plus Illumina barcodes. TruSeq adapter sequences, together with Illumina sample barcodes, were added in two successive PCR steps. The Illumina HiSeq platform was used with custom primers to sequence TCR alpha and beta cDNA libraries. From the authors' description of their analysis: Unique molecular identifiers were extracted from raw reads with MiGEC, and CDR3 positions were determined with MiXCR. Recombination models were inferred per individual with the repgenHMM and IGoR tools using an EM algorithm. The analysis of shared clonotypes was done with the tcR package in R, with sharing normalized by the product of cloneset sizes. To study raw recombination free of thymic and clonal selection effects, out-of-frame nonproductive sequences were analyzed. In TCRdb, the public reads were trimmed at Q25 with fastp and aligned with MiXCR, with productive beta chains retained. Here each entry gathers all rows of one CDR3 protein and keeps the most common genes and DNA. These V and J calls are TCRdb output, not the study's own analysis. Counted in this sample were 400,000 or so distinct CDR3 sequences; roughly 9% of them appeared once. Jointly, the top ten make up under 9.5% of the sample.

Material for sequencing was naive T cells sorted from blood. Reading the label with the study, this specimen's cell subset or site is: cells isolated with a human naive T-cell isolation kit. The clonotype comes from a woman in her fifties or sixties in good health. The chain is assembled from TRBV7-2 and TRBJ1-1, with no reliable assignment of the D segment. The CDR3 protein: CASSLAPVTEAFF. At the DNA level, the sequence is TGTGCCAGCAGCTTAGCGCCAGTTACTGAAGCTTTCTTT.